The sequence of this T cell receptor (beta chain) was determined in a study of T cells in Graves' hyperthyroidism and ophthalmopathy. The wider study: Staff took peripheral blood when the initial diagnosis was made, before any treatment began.

Researchers amplified the TCR beta CDR3 regions from RNA transcripts. With the HTBI primer set, the TCR CDR3 went through a first round of RT-PCR. Each CDR3 protein gets one entry after TCRdb re-called the multiplex PCR reads with MiXCR. The repertoire includes around 350,000 distinct CDR3 sequences, 13% to 15% of them detected once, and roughly a fifth sits in the top ten. Germline-derived CDR1 and CDR2 are SGHRS and YFSETQ. The CDR3 covers 14 residues. As regards this clonotype: Just one base apart from a much larger clone, this may be a read error.

The V gene is TRBV5-1, the J gene TRBJ2-1; 9 bases line up with TRBD2. The TCR originated in a woman in her sixties or seventies with Graves' ophthalmopathy. The sample taken for sequencing was blood. The CDR3, as DNA: TGCGTCAGCACCCCCCTCCGGCGGGAGGGTGAGCAGTTCTTC. Its translation is CVSTPLRREGEQFF.